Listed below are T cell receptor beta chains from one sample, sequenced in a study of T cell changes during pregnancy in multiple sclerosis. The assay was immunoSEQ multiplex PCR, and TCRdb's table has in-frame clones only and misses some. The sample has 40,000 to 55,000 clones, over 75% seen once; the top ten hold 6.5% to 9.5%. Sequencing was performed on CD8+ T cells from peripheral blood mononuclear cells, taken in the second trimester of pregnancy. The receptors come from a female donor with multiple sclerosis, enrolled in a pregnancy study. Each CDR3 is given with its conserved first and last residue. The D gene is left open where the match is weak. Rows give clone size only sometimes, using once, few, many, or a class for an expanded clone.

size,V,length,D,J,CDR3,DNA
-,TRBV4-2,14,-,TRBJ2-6,CASSQETGANVLTF,TGTGCCAGCAGCCAAGAAACGGGAGCCAACGTCCTGACTTTC
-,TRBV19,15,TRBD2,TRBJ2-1,CASSKRGGTYNEQFF,TGTGCCAGTAGTAAGCGGGGGGGCACCTACAATGAGCAGTTCTTC
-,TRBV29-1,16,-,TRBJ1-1,CSVEDMGTGPNTEAFF,TGCAGCGTTGAAGATATGGGCACAGGTCCGAACACTGAAGCTTTCTTT
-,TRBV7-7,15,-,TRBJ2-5,CASSHITGPGETQYF,TGTGCTAGCAGCCATATCACAGGACCCGGTGAGACCCAGTACTTC
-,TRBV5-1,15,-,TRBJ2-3,CASSEDTPNTDTQYF,TGCGCCAGCAGCGAGGACACCCCGAACACAGATACGCAGTATTTT
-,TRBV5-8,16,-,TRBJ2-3,CASSLLSVISTDTQYF,TGTGCCAGCAGCTTGCTTAGCGTGATTAGCACAGATACGCAGTATTTT
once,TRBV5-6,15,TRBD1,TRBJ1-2,CASSIPGQGDYGYTF,TGTGCCAGCAGCATACCGGGACAGGGTGACTATGGCTACACCTTC
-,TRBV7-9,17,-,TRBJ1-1,CASSLAPYGQKNTEAFF,TGTGCCAGCAGCTTAGCCCCGTATGGACAAAAGAACACTGAAGCTTTCTTT
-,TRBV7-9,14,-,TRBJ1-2,CASSLYAREDGYTF,TGTGCCAGCAGCTTATATGCCAGGGAGGATGGCTACACCTTC
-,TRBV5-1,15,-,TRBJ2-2,CASSLWGENTGELFF,TGCGCCAGCAGCTTGTGGGGCGAGAACACCGGGGAGCTGTTTTTT
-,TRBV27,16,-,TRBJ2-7,CASSLGVGGFSYEQYF,TGTGCCAGCAGTTTAGGGGTAGGAGGGTTCTCCTACGAGCAGTACTTC
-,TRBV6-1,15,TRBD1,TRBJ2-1,CASSEGQGSYNEQFF,TGTGCCAGCAGTGAAGGACAGGGGTCCTACAATGAGCAGTTCTTC
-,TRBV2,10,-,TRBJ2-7,CASSIDEQYF,TGTGCCAGCAGTATCGACGAGCAGTACTTC
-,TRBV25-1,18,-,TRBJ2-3,CASSEYIWSDLSTDTQYF,TGTGCCAGCAGTGAATACATTTGGTCGGACTTAAGCACAGATACGCAGTATTTT
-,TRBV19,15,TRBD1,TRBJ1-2,CASSIASRGRNGYTF,TGTGCCAGTAGTATAGCATCCAGGGGGCGGAATGGCTACACCTTC
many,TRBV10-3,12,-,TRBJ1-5,CAISEGAQPQHF,TGTGCCATCAGTGAGGGGGCTCAGCCCCAGCATTTT
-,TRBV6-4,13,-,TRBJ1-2,CASSDSNQAGYTF,TGTGCCAGCAGTGACTCGAATCAGGCTGGCTACACCTTC